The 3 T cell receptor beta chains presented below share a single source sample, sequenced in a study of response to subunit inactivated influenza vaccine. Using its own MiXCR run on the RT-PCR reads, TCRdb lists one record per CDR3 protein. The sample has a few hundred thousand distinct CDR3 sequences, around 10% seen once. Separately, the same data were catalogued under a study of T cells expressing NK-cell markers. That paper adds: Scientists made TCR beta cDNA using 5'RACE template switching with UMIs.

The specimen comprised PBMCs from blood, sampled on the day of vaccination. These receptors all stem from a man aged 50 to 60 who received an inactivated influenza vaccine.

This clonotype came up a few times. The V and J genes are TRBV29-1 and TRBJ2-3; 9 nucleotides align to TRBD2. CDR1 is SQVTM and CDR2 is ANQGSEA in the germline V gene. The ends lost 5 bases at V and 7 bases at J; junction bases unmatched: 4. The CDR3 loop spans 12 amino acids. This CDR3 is CSVRTSENTQYF. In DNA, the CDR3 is TGCAGCGTTCGGACTAGCGAAAATACGCAGTATTTT.

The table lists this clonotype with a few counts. As DNA, the CDR3 is TGTGCCAGCAGACTGGGCTTCTCGGCCTCCTACAATGAGCAGTTCTTC. Encoded protein: CASRLGFSASYNEQFF. The chain combines TRBV12-3 or TRBV12-4 with TRBJ2-1, with unresolved D. Trimming removed 6 bases from V and 0 bases from J, with 15 bases in between. The CDR3 is made up of 16 amino acids.

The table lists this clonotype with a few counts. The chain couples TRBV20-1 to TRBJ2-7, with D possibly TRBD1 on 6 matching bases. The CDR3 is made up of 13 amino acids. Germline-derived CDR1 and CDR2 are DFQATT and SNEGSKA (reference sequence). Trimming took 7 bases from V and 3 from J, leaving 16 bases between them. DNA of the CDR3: TGCAGTGTTTACTCAGGGGATAGCTACGAGCAGTACTTC. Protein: CSVYSGDSYEQYF.